This T cell receptor beta chain was retrieved from a study of blood T cell repertoires in COVID-19. Trimming left V 4 bases short and J 4 bases short, with 11 bases between. The CDR3 extends over 13 amino acids. Germline V gives CDR1 SEHNR, CDR2 FQNEAQ (reference sequence). Authors' methods: The assay estimated nucleated cells by amplifying reference gene primers. Sequencing used immunoSEQ multiplex PCR; TCRdb keeps in-frame clones, though not all of them. The V and J calls and the clone size are those of that table, but D and trimming were determined from the DNA. Among 200,000 to 250,000 clones, 88% were seen once, and the ten largest hold 1.2% to 1.5%.

The sequence came from a man older than 75 with acute or convalescent COVID-19. The V gene is TRBV7-9, the J gene TRBJ2-7; D remains unclear. Sequenced: peripheral blood. CDR3: CASSSTDKYEQYF. The CDR3 region has the DNA TGTGCCAGCAGCTCTACAGACAAGTACGAGCAGTACTTC. The full variable domain, completed using reference TRBV7-9 and TRBJ2-7, is DTGVSQNPRHKITKRGQNVTFRCDPISEHNRLYWYRQTLGQGPEFLTYFQNEAQLEKSRLLSDRFSAERPKGSFSTLEIQRTEQGDSAMYLCASSSTDKYEQYFGPGTRLTVT.